Each of the 5 T cell receptor beta chains below was sequenced from the same sample in a study of blood T cell repertoires in COVID-19. Here immunoSEQ multiplex PCR was the method, and the copy in TCRdb shows in-frame clones only, minus some. The data show a few hundred thousand clones, 85% seen once. The sample comprised PBMCs or T cells enriched from blood (not recorded which). The receptors here all came from a man aged 35-49 years who had recovered from COVID-19.

V gene TRBV29-1 combines with J gene TRBJ1-5, with D perhaps matching TRBD1 (5 bases). CDR3 length equals 13 residues. Germline CDR1 SQVTM, CDR2 ANQGSEA. Trimming pared 4 bases from V and 3 bases from J, leaving 10 bases between. This CDR3 is CSVGGGNNQPQHF. CDR3 bases: TGCAGCGTTGGGGGGGGAAACAATCAGCCCCAGCATTTT.

V is TRBV27 and J is TRBJ1-6; TRBD1 matches 8 bases. The CDR3 runs to 13 residues. Germline CDR1 MNHEY, CDR2 SMNVEV (reference sequence). Unmatched junction bases numbered 1, after V lost 5 bases and J lost 7 bases. As DNA, the CDR3 is TGTGCCAGCAGTGGACAGGGAAATTCACCCCTCCACTTT. Translating gives CASSGQGNSPLHF.

The chain joins TRBV18 to TRBJ2-3; 15 nucleotides match TRBD2. CDR3 length: 17 residues. V shed 3 bases, J shed 2 bases, and the junction held 3 bases outside the gene matches. Germline CDR1 and CDR2: KGHSH and LQKENI. The CDR3 bases are TGTGCCAGCTCACCGGGACTAGCGGGAGGCTACACAGATACGCAGTATTTT. This encodes CASSPGLAGGYTDTQYF.

A single count supports this clone. The chain joins TRBV18 to TRBJ1-2; D is unresolved. V was pared by 2 bases and J by 4 bases, with 11 bases between. There are 14 residues in the CDR3. Germline values: CDR1 KGHSH, CDR2 LQKENI. The CDR3 region is CASSPVEQSYGYTF. The CDR3 DNA reads TGTGCCAGCTCACCAGTTGAACAGAGCTATGGCTACACCTTC.

This clone is a singleton in its sample. The identical CDR3 is also encoded by other nucleotide sequences in the sample. The J gene is TRBJ2-1, the V gene TRBV6-4; the match to TRBD2 covers 12 bases. The CDR3 totals 15 residues. The V gene end was trimmed by 3 bases and the J gene end by 4 bases; junction bases not matched to a gene: 1. The germline gives CDR1 MRHNA, CDR2 SNTAGT. This CDR3 reads CASSETSGSYNEQFF. The CDR3 DNA reads as TGTGCCAGCAGTGAGACTAGCGGGAGTTACAATGAGCAGTTCTTC.